The subject of this entry is one T cell receptor (beta chain). This record belongs to a study of regulatory T cells in long-lasting Graves disease. Germline loops: CDR1 MNHEY, CDR2 SMNVEV (reference sequence). The CDR3 is 14 amino acids. V was trimmed by 0 bases and J by 3 bases, leaving 7 bases between them. Regarding time point: newly diagnosed GD, antithyroid drugs for less than 3 months. Following extraction of RNA from PBMCs, that RNA was used to make the TCR library. Building the TCR beta libraries relied on iRepertoire HTBI primers, and CDR3 regions underwent Arm-PCR. TCRdb passed the multiplex PCR reads through MiXCR, listing each CDR3 protein once. Here the sample spans about 440,000 distinct CDR3 sequences, 15% being singletons. These sequences were also reported in another study, on T cells in Graves' hyperthyroidism and ophthalmopathy.

The chain links TRBV27 to TRBJ2-3; D call uncertain. Source: peripheral blood mononuclear cells (PBMCs), taken at new diagnosis, from a patient treated with antithyroid drugs. The TCR was taken from a woman in her thirties with Graves disease. CDR3: CASSLSPATDTQYF. CDR3 nucleotide sequence: TGTGCCAGCAGTTTATCCCCTGCAACAGATACGCAGTATTTT.